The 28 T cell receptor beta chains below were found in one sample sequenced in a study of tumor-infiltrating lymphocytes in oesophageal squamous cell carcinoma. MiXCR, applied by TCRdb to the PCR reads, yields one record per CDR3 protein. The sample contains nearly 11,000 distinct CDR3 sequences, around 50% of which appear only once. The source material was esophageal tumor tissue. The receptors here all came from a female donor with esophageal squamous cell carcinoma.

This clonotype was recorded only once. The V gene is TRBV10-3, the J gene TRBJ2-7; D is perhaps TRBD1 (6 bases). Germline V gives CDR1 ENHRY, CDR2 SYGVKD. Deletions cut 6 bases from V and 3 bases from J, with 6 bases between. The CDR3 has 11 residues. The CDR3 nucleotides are TGTGCCATCAGGGACAGCTACGAGCAGTACTTC. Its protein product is CAIRDSYEQYF.

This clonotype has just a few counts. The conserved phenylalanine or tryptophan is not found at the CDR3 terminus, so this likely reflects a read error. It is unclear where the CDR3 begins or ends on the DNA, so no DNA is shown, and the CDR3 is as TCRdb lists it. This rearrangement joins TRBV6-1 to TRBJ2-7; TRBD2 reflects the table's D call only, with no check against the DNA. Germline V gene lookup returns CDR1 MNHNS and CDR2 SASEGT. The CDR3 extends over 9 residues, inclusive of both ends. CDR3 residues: CASSEWTAG.

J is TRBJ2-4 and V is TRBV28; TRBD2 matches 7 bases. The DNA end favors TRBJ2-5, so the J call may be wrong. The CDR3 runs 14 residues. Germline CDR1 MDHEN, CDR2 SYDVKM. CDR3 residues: CASSRPSGQETQYF. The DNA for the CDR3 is TGTGCCAGCTCACGGCCTAGCGGACAAGAGACCCAGTACTTC.

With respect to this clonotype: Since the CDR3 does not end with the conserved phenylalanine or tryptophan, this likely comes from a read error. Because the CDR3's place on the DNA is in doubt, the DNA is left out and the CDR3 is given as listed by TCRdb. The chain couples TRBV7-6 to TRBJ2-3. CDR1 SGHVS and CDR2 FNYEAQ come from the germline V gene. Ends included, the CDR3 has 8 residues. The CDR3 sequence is CASSKRNP.

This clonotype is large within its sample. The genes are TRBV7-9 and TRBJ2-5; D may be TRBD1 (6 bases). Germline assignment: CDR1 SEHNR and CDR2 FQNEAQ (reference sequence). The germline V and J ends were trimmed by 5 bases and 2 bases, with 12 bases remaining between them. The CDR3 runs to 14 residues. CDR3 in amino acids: CASSNRGQQETQYF. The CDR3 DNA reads TGTGCCAGCAGCAACCGTGGACAGCAAGAGACCCAGTACTTC.

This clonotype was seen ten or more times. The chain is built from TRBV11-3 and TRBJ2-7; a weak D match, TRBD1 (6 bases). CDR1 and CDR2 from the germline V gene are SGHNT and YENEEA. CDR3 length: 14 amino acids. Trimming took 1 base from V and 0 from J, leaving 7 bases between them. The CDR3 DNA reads TGTGCCAGCAGCTTAGGACAGGTCTCCTACGAGCAGTACTTC. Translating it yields CASSLGQVSYEQYF.

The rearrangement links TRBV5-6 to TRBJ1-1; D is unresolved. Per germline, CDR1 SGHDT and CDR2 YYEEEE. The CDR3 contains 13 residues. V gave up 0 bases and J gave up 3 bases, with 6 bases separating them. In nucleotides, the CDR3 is TGTGCCAGCAGCTTGGACAGCCACACTGAAGCTTTCTTT. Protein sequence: CASSLDSHTEAFF. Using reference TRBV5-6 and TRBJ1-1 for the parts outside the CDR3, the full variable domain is DAGVTQSPTHLIKTRGQQVTLRCSPKSGHDTVSWYQQALGQGPQFIFQYYEEEERQRGNFPDRFSGHQFPNYSSELNVNALLLGDSALYLCASSLDSHTEAFFGQGTRLTVV.

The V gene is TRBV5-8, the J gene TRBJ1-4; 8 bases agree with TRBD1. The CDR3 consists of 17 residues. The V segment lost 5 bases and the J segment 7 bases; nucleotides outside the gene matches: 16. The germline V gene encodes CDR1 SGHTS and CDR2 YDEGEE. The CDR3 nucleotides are TGTGCCAGCAGTACCCCACTCCGGACAGGGCGGGTTGAAAAACTGTTTTTT. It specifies CASSTPLRTGRVEKLFF.

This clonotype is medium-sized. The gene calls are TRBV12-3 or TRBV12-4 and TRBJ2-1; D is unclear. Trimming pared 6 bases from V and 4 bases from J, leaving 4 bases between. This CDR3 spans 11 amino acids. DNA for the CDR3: TGTGCCAGCAGCGAATACAATGAGCAGTTCTTC. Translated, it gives CASSEYNEQFF.

The CDR3 region is CASSLPQADTQYF. CDR3 in DNA: TGTGCCAGCAGCTTACCGCAAGCGGATACGCAGTATTTT. The gene calls are TRBV7-2 and TRBJ2-3; D remains unclear. Per germline, CDR1 SGHTA and CDR2 FQGNSA. CDR3 length: 13 residues. V lost 2 bases, J lost 6 bases, and 9 bases lay in between.

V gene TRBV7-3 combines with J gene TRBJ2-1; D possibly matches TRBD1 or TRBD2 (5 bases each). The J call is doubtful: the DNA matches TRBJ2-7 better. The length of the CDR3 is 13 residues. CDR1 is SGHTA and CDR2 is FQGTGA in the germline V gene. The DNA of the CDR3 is TGTGCCAGCAGCCCGGTGGGGGCCTACGAGCAGTACTTC. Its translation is CASSPVGAYEQYF.

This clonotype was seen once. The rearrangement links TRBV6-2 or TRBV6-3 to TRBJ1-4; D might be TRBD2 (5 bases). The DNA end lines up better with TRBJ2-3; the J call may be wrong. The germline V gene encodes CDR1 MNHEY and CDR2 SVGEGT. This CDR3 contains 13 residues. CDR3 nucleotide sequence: TGTGCCAGCAGTTCTAGCAACACAGATACGCAGTATTTT. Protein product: CASSSSNTDTQYF.

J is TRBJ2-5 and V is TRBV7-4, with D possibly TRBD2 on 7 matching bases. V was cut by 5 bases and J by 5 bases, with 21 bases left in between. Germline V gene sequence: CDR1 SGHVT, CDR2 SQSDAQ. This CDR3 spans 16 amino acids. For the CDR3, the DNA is TGTGCCAGCAGCCCTCCCTGGGGGGGCCCTCAGGAGACCCAGTACTTC. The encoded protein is CASSPPWGGPQETQYF.

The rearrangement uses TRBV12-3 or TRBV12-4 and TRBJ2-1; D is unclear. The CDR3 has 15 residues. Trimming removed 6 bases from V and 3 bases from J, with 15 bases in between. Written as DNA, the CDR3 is TGTGCCAGCAGCCCGTTTCGGAGCGACTACAATGAGCAGTTCTTC. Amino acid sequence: CASSPFRSDYNEQFF.

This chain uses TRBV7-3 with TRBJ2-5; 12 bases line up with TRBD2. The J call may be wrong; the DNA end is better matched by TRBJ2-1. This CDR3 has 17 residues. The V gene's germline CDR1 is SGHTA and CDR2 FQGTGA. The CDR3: CASSLRPSGGVGNEQFF. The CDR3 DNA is TGTGCCAGCAGCTTAAGGCCTAGCGGGGGGGTGGGCAATGAGCAGTTCTTC.

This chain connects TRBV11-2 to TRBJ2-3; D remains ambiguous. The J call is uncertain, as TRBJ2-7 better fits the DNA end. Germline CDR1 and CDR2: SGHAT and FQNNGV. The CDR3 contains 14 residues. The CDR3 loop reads CASSFTVYSYEQYF. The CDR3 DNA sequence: TGTGCCAGCAGCTTTACAGTCTACTCCTACGAGCAGTACTTC.

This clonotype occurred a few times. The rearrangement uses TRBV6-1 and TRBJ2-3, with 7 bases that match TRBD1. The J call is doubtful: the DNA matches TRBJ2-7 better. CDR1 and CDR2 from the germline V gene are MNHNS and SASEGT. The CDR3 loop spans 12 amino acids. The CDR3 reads CASRVTGLEQYF. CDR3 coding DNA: TGTGCCAGCAGAGTGACAGGGCTCGAGCAGTACTTC.

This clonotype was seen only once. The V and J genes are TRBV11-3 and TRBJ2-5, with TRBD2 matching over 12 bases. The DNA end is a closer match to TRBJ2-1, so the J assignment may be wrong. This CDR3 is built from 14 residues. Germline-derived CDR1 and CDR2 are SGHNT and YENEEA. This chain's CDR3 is CASSLKLAGGEQFF. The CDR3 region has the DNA TGTGCCAGCAGCTTAAAACTAGCGGGAGGTGAGCAGTTCTTC.

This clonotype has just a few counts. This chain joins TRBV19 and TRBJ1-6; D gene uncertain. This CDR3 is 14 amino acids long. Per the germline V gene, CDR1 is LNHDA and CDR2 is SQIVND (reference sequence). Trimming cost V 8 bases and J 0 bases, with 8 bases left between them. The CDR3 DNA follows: TGTGCCAGTCGTCCAGGCTCCTATAATTCACCCCTCCACTTT. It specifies CASRPGSYNSPLHF.

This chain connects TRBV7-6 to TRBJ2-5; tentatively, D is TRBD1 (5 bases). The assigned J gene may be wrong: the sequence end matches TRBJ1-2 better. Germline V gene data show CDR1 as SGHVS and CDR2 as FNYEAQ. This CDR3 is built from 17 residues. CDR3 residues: CASSTLAQGLDNYGYTF. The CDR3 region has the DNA TGTGCCAGCAGCACGCTAGCCCAGGGCCTCGATAACTATGGCTACACCTTC.

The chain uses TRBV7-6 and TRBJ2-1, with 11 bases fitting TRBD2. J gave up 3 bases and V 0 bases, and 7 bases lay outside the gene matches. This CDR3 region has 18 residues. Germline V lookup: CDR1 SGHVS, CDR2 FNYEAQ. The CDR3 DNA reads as TGTGCCAGCAGCTTAGCGCTTGCCGGGACTAGCGGCTACAATGAGCAGTTCTTC. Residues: CASSLALAGTSGYNEQFF. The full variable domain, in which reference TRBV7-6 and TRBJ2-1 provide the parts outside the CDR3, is GAGVSQSPRYKVTKRGQDVALRCDPISGHVSLYWYRQALGQGPEFLTYFNYEAQQDKSGLPNDRFSAERPEGSISTLTIQRTEQRDSAMYRCASSLALAGTSGYNEQFFGPGTRLTVL.

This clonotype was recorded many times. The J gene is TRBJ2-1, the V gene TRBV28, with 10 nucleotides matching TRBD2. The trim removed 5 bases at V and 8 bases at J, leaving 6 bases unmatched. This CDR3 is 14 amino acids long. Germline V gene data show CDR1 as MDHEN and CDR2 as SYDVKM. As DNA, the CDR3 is TGTGCCAGCAGTCCCCCCGGACTAGCGGATGAGCAGTTCTTC. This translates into CASSPPGLADEQFF.

The CDR3 here is CASSLIGGGFAKNIQYF. For the CDR3, the DNA is TGTGCCAGCAGCTTAATCGGGGGTGGGTTTGCCAAAAACATTCAGTACTTC. The gene calls are TRBV7-9 and TRBJ2-4; the D gene is possibly TRBD2 (6 bases). The CDR3 totals 17 residues. V lost 2 bases and J 1 base, leaving 15 bases between the germline ends. Germline V gives CDR1 SEHNR, CDR2 FQNEAQ (reference sequence).

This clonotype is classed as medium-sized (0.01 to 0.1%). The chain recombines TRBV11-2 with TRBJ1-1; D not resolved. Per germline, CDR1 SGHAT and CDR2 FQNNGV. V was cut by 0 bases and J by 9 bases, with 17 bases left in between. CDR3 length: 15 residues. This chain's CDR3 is CASSLDRGGPRKAFF. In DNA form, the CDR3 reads TGTGCCAGCAGCTTAGATCGAGGAGGACCTAGGAAAGCTTTCTTT.

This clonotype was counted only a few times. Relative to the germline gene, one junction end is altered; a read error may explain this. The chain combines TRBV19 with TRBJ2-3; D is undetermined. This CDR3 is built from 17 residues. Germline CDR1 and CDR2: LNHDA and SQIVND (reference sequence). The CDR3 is CASSIISGNSYNSPLHF. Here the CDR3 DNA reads TGTGCCAGTAGTATCATTTCTGGGAATTCCTATAATTCACCCCTCCACTTC.

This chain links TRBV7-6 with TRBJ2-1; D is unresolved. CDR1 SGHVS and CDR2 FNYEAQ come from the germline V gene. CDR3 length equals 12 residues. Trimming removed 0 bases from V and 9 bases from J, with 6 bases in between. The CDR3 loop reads CASSLAGSEQFF. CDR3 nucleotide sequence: TGTGCCAGCAGCTTAGCGGGTAGTGAGCAGTTCTTC.

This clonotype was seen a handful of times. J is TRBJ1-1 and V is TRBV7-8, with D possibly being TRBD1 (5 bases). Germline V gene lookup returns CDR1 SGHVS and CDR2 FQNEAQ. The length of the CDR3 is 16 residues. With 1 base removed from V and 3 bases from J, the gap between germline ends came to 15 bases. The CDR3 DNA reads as TGTGCCAGCAGCTTAGGTTCGAGGGGTAGGGACACTGAAGCTTTCTTT. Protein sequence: CASSLGSRGRDTEAFF.

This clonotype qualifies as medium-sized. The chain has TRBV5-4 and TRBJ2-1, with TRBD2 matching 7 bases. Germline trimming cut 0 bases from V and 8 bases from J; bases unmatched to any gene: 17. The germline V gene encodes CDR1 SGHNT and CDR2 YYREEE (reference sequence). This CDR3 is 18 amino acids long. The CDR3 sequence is CASSLGLGGTTAGDEQFF. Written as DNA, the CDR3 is TGTGCCAGCAGCTTGGGGCTGGGGGGGACCACGGCCGGTGATGAGCAGTTCTTC.